This paragraph covers one TCR beta chain sequence. Its target is unknown. Repertoires were generated with immunoSEQ multiplex PCR, while TCRdb's copy carries only in-frame clones and drops some. The sample includes tens of thousands of clones, 84% of them seen just once. This specimen belongs to a study of OX40 agonist ivuxolimab in advanced cancers. About the research overall: Ivuxolimab, an agonist antibody against OX40 (CD134), was given to patients. At 65% to 90% male, the cohort had a mean age of roughly 60 years, ranging from about 23 to 79.

This CDR3 is 18 amino acids long. Germline CDR1 reads SNHLY; CDR2 reads FYNNEI. The ends lost 3 bases at V and 7 bases at J; junction bases unmatched: 13. Study conclusions and caveats: Clonal expansion from baseline to week 6 occurred in both CD4+ and CD8+ T cells.

The sequenced sample was CD4+ or CD8+ T cells sorted from blood, obtained in a trial of the OX40 agonist ivuxolimab. The sequence derives from an adult with an advanced solid tumor such as melanoma, head and neck, liver or kidney cancer. This sequence joins TRBV2 and TRBJ2-2; TRBD2 matches at 11 bases. CDR3 protein: CASSEPLLTSGVIGELFF. The CDR3 DNA follows: TGTGCCAGCAGTGAGCCCCTCTTGACTAGCGGGGTTATCGGGGAGCTGTTTTTT.